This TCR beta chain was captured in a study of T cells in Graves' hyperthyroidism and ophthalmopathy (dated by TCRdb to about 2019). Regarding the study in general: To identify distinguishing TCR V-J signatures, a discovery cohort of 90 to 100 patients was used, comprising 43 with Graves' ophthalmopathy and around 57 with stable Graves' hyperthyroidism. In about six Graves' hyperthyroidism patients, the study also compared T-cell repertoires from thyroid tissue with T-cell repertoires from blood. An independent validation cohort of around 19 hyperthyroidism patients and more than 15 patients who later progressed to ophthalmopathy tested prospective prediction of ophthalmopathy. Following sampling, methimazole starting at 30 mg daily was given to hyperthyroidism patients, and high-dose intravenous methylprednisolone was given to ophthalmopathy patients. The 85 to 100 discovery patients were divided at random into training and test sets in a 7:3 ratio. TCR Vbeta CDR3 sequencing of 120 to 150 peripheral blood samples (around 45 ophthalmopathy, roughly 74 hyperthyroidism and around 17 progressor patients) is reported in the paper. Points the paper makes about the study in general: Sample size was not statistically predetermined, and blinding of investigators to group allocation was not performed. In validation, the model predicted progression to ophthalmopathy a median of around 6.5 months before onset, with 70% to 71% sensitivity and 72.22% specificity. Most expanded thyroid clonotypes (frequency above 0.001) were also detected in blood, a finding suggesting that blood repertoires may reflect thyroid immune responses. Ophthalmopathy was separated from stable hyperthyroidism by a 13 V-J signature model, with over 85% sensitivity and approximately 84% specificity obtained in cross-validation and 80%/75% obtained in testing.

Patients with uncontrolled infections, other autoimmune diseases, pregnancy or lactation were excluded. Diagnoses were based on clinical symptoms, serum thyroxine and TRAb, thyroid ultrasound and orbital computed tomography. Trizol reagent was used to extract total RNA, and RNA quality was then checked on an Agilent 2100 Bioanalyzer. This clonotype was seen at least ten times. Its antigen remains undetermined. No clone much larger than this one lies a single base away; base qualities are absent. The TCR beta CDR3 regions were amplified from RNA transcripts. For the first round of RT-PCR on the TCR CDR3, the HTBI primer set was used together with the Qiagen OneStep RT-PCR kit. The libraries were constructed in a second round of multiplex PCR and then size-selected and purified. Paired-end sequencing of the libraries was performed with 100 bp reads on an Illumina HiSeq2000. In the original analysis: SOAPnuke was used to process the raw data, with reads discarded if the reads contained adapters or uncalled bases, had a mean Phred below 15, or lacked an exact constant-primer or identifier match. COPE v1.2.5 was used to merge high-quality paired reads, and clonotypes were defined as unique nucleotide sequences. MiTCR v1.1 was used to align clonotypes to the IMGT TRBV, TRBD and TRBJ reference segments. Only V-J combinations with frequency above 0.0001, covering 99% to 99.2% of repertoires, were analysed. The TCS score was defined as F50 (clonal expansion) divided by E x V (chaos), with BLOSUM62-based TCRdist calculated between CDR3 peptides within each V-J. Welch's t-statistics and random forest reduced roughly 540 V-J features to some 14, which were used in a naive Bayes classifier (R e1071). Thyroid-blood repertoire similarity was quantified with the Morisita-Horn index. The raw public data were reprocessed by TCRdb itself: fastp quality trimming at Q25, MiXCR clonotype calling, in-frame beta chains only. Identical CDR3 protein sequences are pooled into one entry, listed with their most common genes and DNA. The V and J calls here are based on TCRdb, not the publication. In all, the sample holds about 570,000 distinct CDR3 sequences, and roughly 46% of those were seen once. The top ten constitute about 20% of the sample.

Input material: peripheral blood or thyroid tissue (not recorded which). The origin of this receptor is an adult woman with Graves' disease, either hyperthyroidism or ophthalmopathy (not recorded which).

The CDR3 in this case is CASSTGGGYEKLFF. In nucleotides, the sequence is TGCGCCAGCAGTACCGGGGGAGGTTATGAAAAACTGTTTTTT. The chain was built from TRBV5-1 and TRBJ1-4; tentative D gene TRBD1, with 5 bases matching. Deletion took 5 bases off V and 6 bases off J, with a span of 14 bases between the germline ends. Sequences SGHRS (CDR1) and YFSETQ (CDR2) are obtained from the germline V gene. Counted from cysteine to phenylalanine, this CDR3 has 14 amino acids. The kept DNA is CDR3 alone, 42 bases in frame from the first base.